These 20 T cell receptor beta chains were sequenced from one sample in a study of T cell responses to AZD1222 COVID-19 vaccine. Generated by immunoSEQ multiplex PCR, the TCRdb table keeps only in-frame clones and is missing some. The sample holds about 110,000 clones, about 90% seen once. This specimen consisted of peripheral blood, obtained 28 days after the second AZD1222 dose. The receptor set was obtained from an adult who received the AZD1222 COVID-19 vaccine.

This chain links TRBV11-3 with TRBJ2-1; 12 positions match TRBD2. Germline assignment: CDR1 SGHNT and CDR2 YENEEA. CDR3 length: 18 residues. V dropped 5 bases and J dropped 1; count of bases not matched to a gene: 9. The CDR3 reads CASSPGLAGLTSYNEQFF. The DNA of the CDR3 is TGTGCCAGCAGCCCAGGACTAGCGGGATTGACTTCCTACAATGAGCAGTTCTTC.

The chain recombines TRBV4-2 with TRBJ2-7; D is uncertain. The CDR3 spans 15 residues. Germline CDR1 is LGHNA and CDR2 is YNFKEQ. Trimming pared 0 bases from V and 0 bases from J, leaving 9 bases between. CDR3 sequence: CASSQDFGTSYEQYF. The CDR3 DNA sequence: TGTGCCAGCAGCCAAGATTTTGGCACCTCCTACGAGCAGTACTTC.

V gene TRBV30 combines with J gene TRBJ2-6; maybe TRBD1 (6 bases). V was clipped by 2 bases and J by 9 bases, with 11 bases between them. There are 13 residues in the CDR3. Germline V gene lookup returns CDR1 GTSNPN and CDR2 SVGIG (reference sequence). The CDR3 DNA follows: TGTGCCTGGAGTCCGGACAGTCTCAACGTCCTGACTTTC. Residues: CAWSPDSLNVLTF. Full variable domain (rest looked up from reference TRBV30 and TRBJ2-6): SQTIHQWPATLVQPVGSPLSLECTVEGTSNPNLYWYRQAAGRGLQLLFYSVGIGQISSEVPQNLSASRPQDRQFILSSKKLLLSDSGFYLCAWSPDSLNVLTFGAGSRLTVL.

The rearrangement links TRBV19 to TRBJ1-4; D remains ambiguous. V was pared by 0 bases and J by 6 bases, with 2 bases between. Germline loops: CDR1 LNHDA, CDR2 SQIVND (reference sequence). The CDR3 extends over 12 amino acids. The CDR3 DNA reads TGTGCCAGTAGTATAGATCATGAAAAACTGTTTTTT. The encoded protein is CASSIDHEKLFF. The whole variable domain, filled in from reference TRBV19 and TRBJ1-4, reads DGGITQSPKYLFRKEGQNVTLSCEQNLNHDAMYWYRQDPGQGLRLIYYSQIVNDFQKGDIAEGYSVSREKKESFPLTVTSAQKNPTAFYLCASSIDHEKLFFGSGTQLSVL.

The rearrangement joins TRBV5-1 to TRBJ2-7; D may match TRBD1 or TRBD2 (5 bases each). Trimming removed 4 bases at V and 1 base at J, with 9 bases between. Germline assignment: CDR1 SGHRS and CDR2 YFSETQ. The CDR3 sequence is 13 residues long. CDR3 nucleotides: TGCGCCAGCAGCCCAGAGGGGTCCTACGAGCAGTACTTC. It codes for CASSPEGSYEQYF.

V usage is TRBV19 and J usage is TRBJ2-1; 16 nucleotides line up with TRBD2. The V segment lost 1 base and the J segment 3 bases; nucleotides outside the gene matches: 12. The length of the CDR3 is 21 residues. Looked up from germline, CDR1 is LNHDA and CDR2 is SQIVND (reference sequence). Here the CDR3 DNA reads TGTGCCAGTAGTATAGGAACCATTGGGACTAGCGGGAGGGGATACTACAATGAGCAGTTCTTC. Amino acids: CASSIGTIGTSGRGYYNEQFF.

The rearrangement uses TRBV28 and TRBJ2-7, with TRBD1 matching 8 bases. This CDR3 comprises 13 residues. The ends lost 6 bases at V and 7 bases at J; junction bases unmatched: 8. Germline V gene data show CDR1 as MDHEN and CDR2 as SYDVKM. CDR3 protein: CASRSGQGGEQYF. For the CDR3, the DNA is TGTGCCAGCAGATCCGGACAGGGCGGTGAGCAGTACTTC. Filled out from reference TRBV28 and TRBJ2-7, the complete variable domain reads DVKVTQSSRYLVKRTGEKVFLECVQDMDHENMFWYRQDPGLGLRLIYFSYDVKMKEKGDIPEGYSVSREKKERFSLILESASTNQTSMYLCASRSGQGGEQYFGPGTRLTVT.

The chain joins TRBV5-5 to TRBJ2-2; 16 bases agree with TRBD2. From germline, CDR1 is SGHKS and CDR2 YYEKEE (reference sequence). The ends lost 0 bases at V and 4 bases at J; junction bases unmatched: 6. The length of the CDR3 is 19 residues. The CDR3 here is CASSLGGTSGRAVTGELFF. The CDR3 DNA reads TGTGCCAGCAGCTTGGGTGGGACTAGCGGGAGGGCCGTCACCGGGGAGCTGTTTTTT.

CDR3 sequence reads: CASSGPFSYEQYF. For the CDR3, the DNA is TGTGCCAGTAGTGGCCCCTTCTCCTACGAGCAGTACTTC. The chain joins TRBV19 to TRBJ2-7; D uncertain. Germline-derived CDR1 and CDR2 are LNHDA and SQIVND (reference sequence). The V end lost 5 bases, the J end lost 0 bases, and 8 bases lay between the germline ends. The CDR3 totals 13 residues.

The chain has TRBV11-2 and TRBJ2-1; no clear D gene. Germline values: CDR1 SGHAT, CDR2 FQNNGV. The CDR3 is 14 amino acids. V lost 2 bases, J lost 8 bases, and 13 bases lay in between. CDR3 sequence (DNA): TGTGCCAGCAGCTTACAGGAATTGGGTGATGAGCAGTTCTTC. It codes for CASSLQELGDEQFF.

The chain has TRBV6-2 or TRBV6-3 and TRBJ2-1; unclear D gene. This CDR3 has 15 amino acids. The V end lost 6 bases, the J end lost 3 bases, and 15 bases lay between the germline ends. In germline, CDR1 is MNHEY, CDR2 SVGEGT. The CDR3 coding sequence is TGTGCCAGCAGCGTTCTCAAGACTGTCTACAATGAGCAGTTCTTC. Translated: CASSVLKTVYNEQFF.

In its sample, this clone was seen once. V and J are TRBV6-1 and TRBJ2-7; D perhaps matches TRBD1 (6 bases). CDR1 and CDR2 from the germline V gene are MNHNS and SASEGT. With 1 base removed from V and 3 bases from J, the gap between germline ends came to 13 bases. CDR3 length: 15 residues. The CDR3 protein is CASSEGGQTNYEQYF. DNA for the CDR3: TGTGCCAGCAGTGAAGGGGGGCAGACAAACTACGAGCAGTACTTC.

The V call is TRBV5-1, the J call TRBJ1-2, with D perhaps TRBD1 (5 bases). The V end lost 5 bases, the J end lost 0 bases, and 14 bases lay between the germline ends. There are 15 residues in the CDR3. CDR1 and CDR2 from the germline V gene are SGHRS and YFSETQ. The CDR3 DNA sequence: TGCGCCAGCAGGCTCCGGGACGGGACTAACTATGGCTACACCTTC. This encodes CASRLRDGTNYGYTF.

In DNA, the CDR3 is TGTGCCAGTAGTATAGAACAGAACACTGAAGCTTTCTTT. This sequence encodes CASSIEQNTEAFF. V and J are TRBV19 and TRBJ1-1; D is uncertain. Germline CDR1 and CDR2: LNHDA and SQIVND (reference sequence). The CDR3 contains 13 residues. Trimming left V 0 bases short and J 1 base short, with 3 bases between.

The V gene is TRBV20-1, the J gene TRBJ1-2, with a tentative D call TRBD1 (6 bases). The CDR3 is 10 amino acids. The V end lost 6 bases, the J end lost 8 bases, and 10 bases lay between the germline ends. Looked up from germline, CDR1 is DFQATT and CDR2 is SNEGSKA (reference sequence). In DNA, the CDR3 is TGCAGTGCACGGACAGACGGCTACACCTTC. As protein: CSARTDGYTF.

This clone has only one observation. This rearrangement joins TRBV5-4 to TRBJ2-2; D gene ambiguous. CDR1 and CDR2 from the germline V gene are SGHNT and YYREEE (reference sequence). This CDR3 contains 15 residues. V was cut by 1 base and J by 0 bases, with 7 bases left in between. CDR3 in DNA: TGTGCCAGCAGCTTGTACAACGCGAACACCGGGGAGCTGTTTTTT. It codes for CASSLYNANTGELFF.

There are a few counts of this clone. V gene TRBV6-4 combines with J gene TRBJ2-5; TRBD2 matches 13 bases. There are 15 residues in the CDR3. Germline V gene sequence: CDR1 MRHNA, CDR2 SNTAGT. J lost 2 bases, V lost 3 bases, and 0 bases had no gene match. In DNA form, the CDR3 reads TGTGCCAGCAGTGAGACTAGCGGGGGGCAAGAGACCCAGTACTTC. This sequence encodes CASSETSGGQETQYF.

The chain uses TRBV5-1 and TRBJ2-7; D might be TRBD1 (8 bases). Germline values: CDR1 SGHRS, CDR2 YFSETQ. This CDR3 has 15 amino acids. V lost 0 bases and J lost 1, with 11 bases in between. DNA for the CDR3: TGCGCCAGCAGCTTGGTACAGGGGGGGTCCTACGAGCAGTACTTC. It translates to CASSLVQGGSYEQYF.

This chain connects TRBV28 to TRBJ2-7; D might be TRBD1 (6 bases). The CDR3 length is 13 residues. The V end was cut by 2 bases, the J end by 3 bases, with 8 bases between. Germline assignment: CDR1 MDHEN and CDR2 SYDVKM. The CDR3 here is CASSLGTFYEQYF. The CDR3 DNA reads TGTGCCAGCAGTTTAGGGACATTCTACGAGCAGTACTTC.

This clone turned up a few times. The chain carries TRBV7-9 and TRBJ1-2; unclear D gene. Trimming took off 4 bases at V and 5 bases at J, with 8 bases between the two ends. The germline V gene has CDR1 SEHNR and CDR2 FQNEAQ (reference sequence). The CDR3 is 12 residues long. Here the CDR3 reads CASSYREYGYTF. DNA of the CDR3: TGTGCCAGCAGCTATAGAGAGTATGGCTACACCTTC.